These 3 T cell receptor beta chains originate from one sample sequenced in a study of shared clonotypes between healthy human individuals. Some clones are missing from TCRdb's copy, which holds only in-frame ones; the method was immunoSEQ multiplex PCR. The table shows about 710,000 clones, with approximately 72% occurring only once. The specimen was memory CD4+ T cells sorted from blood. Subset given: CD45RA-negative fraction. These receptor sequences come from a woman between 25 and 40 years old in good health.

This chain uses TRBV28 with TRBJ1-1, with D possibly TRBD1 on 5 matching bases. CDR1 and CDR2 from the germline V gene are MDHEN and SYDVKM. This CDR3 has 17 residues. V lost 5 bases to trimming and J lost 0 bases, with 19 bases between them. The CDR3 coding sequence is TGTGCCAGCAGTCCACCGGGGCTTGGGGAGATGAACACTGAAGCTTTCTTT. This translates into CASSPPGLGEMNTEAFF. Variable domain in full (rest from reference TRBV28 and TRBJ1-1): DVKVTQSSRYLVKRTGEKVFLECVQDMDHENMFWYRQDPGLGLRLIYFSYDVKMKEKGDIPEGYSVSREKKERFSLILESASTNQTSMYLCASSPPGLGEMNTEAFFGQGTRLTVV.

This clone appeared many times. The chain combines TRBV19 with TRBJ2-5; D tentatively reads TRBD1 or TRBD2 (5 bases each). CDR3 length: 12 residues. V was shortened by 10 bases and J by 1 base, with 10 bases between the two germline ends. Germline assignment: CDR1 LNHDA and CDR2 SQIVND (reference sequence). The CDR3 bases are TGTGCCACCGCCGGGACCCAAGAGACCCAGTACTTC. It specifies CATAGTQETQYF.

This clone was detected a few times. This chain uses TRBV7-8 with TRBJ2-1, with 9 bases that match TRBD2. This CDR3 is built from 15 residues. Per germline, CDR1 SGHVS and CDR2 FQNEAQ. Trimming cost V 5 bases and J 5 bases; bases outside gene matches: 7. The CDR3 loop reads CASSPAGLAHNEQFF. CDR3 in DNA: TGTGCCAGCAGCCCCGCGGGACTAGCCCACAATGAGCAGTTCTTC.